These T cell receptor beta chains were read from a single sample in a study of long-term antiretroviral therapy in people with HIV. Sequencing was performed with immunoSEQ multiplex PCR; in TCRdb, only in-frame clones are kept and a portion is missing. This sample yields approximately 13,000 clones, of which 65% to 85% are seen a single time; about 17% belongs to the top ten. The material sequenced was unsorted PBMCs, taken 1.8 years before starting antiretroviral therapy. These TCRs come from a woman aged 40 to 50 with HIV. Each CDR3 is given with its conserved first and last residue. Each record gives: clone size, D gene, V gene, J gene, CDR3 DNA, CDR3 protein. A D gene is named only where the DNA matches it firmly. Not every row has a clone size; where given, it reads once, few, many or a size class.

-	TRBD2	TRBV7-8	TRBJ2-5	TGTGCCAGCAGCAACCGGGACTATTTAACGGAGACCCAGTACTTC	CASSNRDYLTETQYF
-	-	TRBV2	TRBJ1-5	TGTGCCAGCAGTGAGAGTTTGTTGGCGGAGGGGCCCAAGAGTGTCCCGCATTTT	CASSESLLAEGPKSVPHF
-	TRBD1	TRBV6-5	TRBJ2-2	TGTGCCAGCAGTTGGACAGGGGACGGGGAGCTGTTTTTT	CASSWTGDGELFF
-	-	TRBV9	TRBJ2-7	TGTGCCAGCAGCCCACGGGGGCTGTACGAGCAGTACTTC	CASSPRGLYEQYF
-	-	TRBV7-2	TRBJ2-1	TGTGCCAGCAGCGCTTGGAGGAGCTCCTACAATGAGCAGTTCTTC	CASSAWRSSYNEQFF
few	TRBD1	TRBV6-1	TRBJ2-1	TGTGCCAGCAGTGGGGGGACAGGGCGGTTAAGCAATGAGCAGTTCTTC	CASSGGTGRLSNEQFF
-	-	TRBV27	TRBJ1-3	TGTGCCAGCAGTTCAAGGGGCTCTGGAAACACCATATATTTT	CASSSRGSGNTIYF
-	-	TRBV7-9	TRBJ2-7	TGTGCCAGCAGCCCCCGAGGGGGTTCCTACGAGCAGTACTTC	CASSPRGGSYEQYF
once	-	TRBV7-6	TRBJ2-7	TGTGCCAGCAGCTTAACCCCACTGGACTCCTCCTACGAGCAGTACTTC	CASSLTPLDSSYEQYF
-	TRBD2	TRBV18	TRBJ2-7	TGTGCCAGCTCACCTAATCTACTAGCGGGAGTTAACGAGCAGTACTTC	CASSPNLLAGVNEQYF
-	-	TRBV6-6	TRBJ2-7	TGTGCCAGCAGTTACTCGACCAGGGGCTCCTACGAGCAGTACTTC	CASSYSTRGSYEQYF
-	-	TRBV27	TRBJ2-5	TGTGCCAGCAGTTCCTTAGGAGGCGGAGAGACCCAGTACTTC	CASSSLGGGETQYF
-	-	TRBV27	TRBJ2-2	TGTGCCAGCAGTCCCCGGGCGCACACCGGGGAGCTGTTTTTT	CASSPRAHTGELFF
once	TRBD2	TRBV27	TRBJ2-1	TGTGCCAGCAGTTTGTGGACTAGCGGGAGTGAAAGCTCCTACAATGAGCAGTTCTTC	CASSLWTSGSESSYNEQFF
-	TRBD2	TRBV5-4	TRBJ2-3	TGTGCCAGCAGCTTGGATGCTGGGCGGGAGGGCCTCGGCACAGATACGCAGTATTTT	CASSLDAGREGLGTDTQYF
-	TRBD2	TRBV5-1	TRBJ2-7	TGCGCCAGCAAGCTAGCGGGAGCGAGCTCCTACGAGCAGTACTTC	CASKLAGASSYEQYF
-	-	TRBV11-3	TRBJ2-3	TGTGCCAGCAGCTGGACTGGTGTACCCACAGATACGCAGTATTTT	CASSWTGVPTDTQYF
-	TRBD2	TRBV7-2	TRBJ2-7	TGTGCCAGCAGCCTAGGACTAGCGGGGACCTACGAGCAGTACTTC	CASSLGLAGTYEQYF
-	-	TRBV5-6	TRBJ2-1	TGTGCCAGCAGGGGCCCCGGGGCCCTCGGTGAGCAGTTCTTC	CASRGPGALGEQFF
-	-	TRBV4-3	TRBJ1-4	TGCGCCAGCAGCCAAGACACGGGGGGAGAAAAACTGTTTTTT	CASSQDTGGEKLFF
-	TRBD2	TRBV12-5	TRBJ2-7	TGTGCTAGTGGTCCCTTGCGTGGGCTAGCGGGAAAAACCTATCTCCAAGACGAGCAGTACTTC	CASGPLRGLAGKTYLQDEQYF
once	TRBD1	TRBV6-5	TRBJ1-2	TGTGCCAGCAGTTTGTACAGGGGAAACTATGGCTACACCTTC	CASSLYRGNYGYTF
-	-	TRBV5-4	TRBJ2-1	TGTGCCAGCAGCTTGGGTGGTAGCTACAATGAGCAGTTCTTC	CASSLGGSYNEQFF
-	-	TRBV18	TRBJ1-5	TGTGCCAGCTCACCAGCGAGGGATAGCAATCAGCCCCAGCATTTT	CASSPARDSNQPQHF
-	TRBD2	TRBV9	TRBJ2-7	TGTGCCAGCAGCGTGGGGGGGGTAGGATCCTACGAGCAGTACTTC	CASSVGGVGSYEQYF
-	-	TRBV5-1	TRBJ2-2	TGCGCCAGGAGACAGGCCCAGGGGAACACCGGGGAGCTGTTTTTT	CARRQAQGNTGELFF
few	-	TRBV2	TRBJ1-1	TGTGCCAGCAGGGGGGTTGAAGCTTTCTTT	CASRGVEAFF
-	TRBD2	TRBV2	TRBJ2-5	TGTGCCAGCAGTGACCCGGGACTAGCGGATCTAGAGACCCAGTACTTC	CASSDPGLADLETQYF
-	TRBD2	TRBV15	TRBJ2-1	TGTGCCACCAAAGTGTCTAGCGGATACAATGAGCAGTTCTTC	CATKVSSGYNEQFF
-	TRBD2	TRBV14	TRBJ2-1	TGTGCCAGCAGCCAATTAACTAGCGGGACCTACAATGAGCAGTTCTTC	CASSQLTSGTYNEQFF
-	-	TRBV9	TRBJ1-2	TGTGCCAGCAGCGAGGGAGGGTGGGAGACTGATGGCTACACCTTC	CASSEGGWETDGYTF
once	TRBD2	TRBV19	TRBJ2-1	TGTGCCAGTAGTGACGCGGGAGGTGGCTACAATGAGCAGTTCTTC	CASSDAGGGYNEQFF
-	TRBD2	TRBV5-1	TRBJ2-5	TGCGCCAGCAGCGGTGGACTAGCCGGAGAGACCCAGTACTTC	CASSGGLAGETQYF
-	-	TRBV10-1	TRBJ2-7	TGCGCCAGCAGTGAGTCCCCCTCGGACTACGAGCAGTACTTC	CASSESPSDYEQYF
-	TRBD1	TRBV27	TRBJ2-7	TGTGCCAGCAGTTTACTTGGACAGGGAGGTCCCTACGAGCAGTACTTC	CASSLLGQGGPYEQYF
-	-	TRBV10-3	TRBJ1-3	TGTGCCATCAGTGGTGGCAGCCTTACTGGAAACACCATATATTTT	CAISGGSLTGNTIYF